The 30 T cell receptor beta chains below all came from one sample that was sequenced in a study of cytomegalovirus exposure and HLA in healthy donors. PCR involved 60 Vbeta and 13 Jbeta primers. Sequencing used immunoSEQ multiplex PCR; TCRdb keeps in-frame clones, though not all of them. This listing includes approximately 110,000 clones. Sequenced material: PBMCs. The receptors stem from a young man in good health and CMV-seronegative.

The V and J genes are TRBV9 and TRBJ1-1; D remains ambiguous. The CDR3 loop spans 14 amino acids. Trimming stripped 0 bases from V and 8 bases from J, with 14 bases between. CDR1 and CDR2 (germline): SGDLS, YYNGEE. The CDR3 bases are TGTGCCAGCAGCGTAGCTACAGTATCGACAGAAGCTTTCTTT. Translated: CASSVATVSTEAFF.

The chain uses TRBV30 and TRBJ2-2; TRBD1 agrees at 8 bases. V shed 5 bases and J 7 bases; nucleotides not matched to a gene: 6. The CDR3 has 13 residues. In germline, CDR1 is GTSNPN, CDR2 SVGIG (reference sequence). In nucleotides, the CDR3 is TGTGCCTGGTGGACAGGGAGCGGCGGGGAGCTGTTTTTT. Translated: CAWWTGSGGELFF. Based on the CDR3 plus reference TRBV30 and TRBJ2-2, the full variable domain is SQTIHQWPATLVQPVGSPLSLECTVEGTSNPNLYWYRQAAGRGLQLLFYSVGIGQISSEVPQNLSASRPQDRQFILSSKKLLLSDSGFYLCAWWTGSGGELFFGEGSRLTVL.

The chain joins TRBV30 to TRBJ1-1; 9 positions match TRBD1. The CDR3 is 12 residues long. Unmatched junction bases numbered 3, after V lost 3 bases and J lost 7 bases. CDR1 and CDR2 from the germline V gene are GTSNPN and SVGIG (reference sequence). In DNA, the CDR3 is TGTGCCTGGAGCGGACAGGGGATTGAAGCTTTCTTT. Translated, it gives CAWSGQGIEAFF.

The rearrangement uses TRBV10-2 and TRBJ1-1, with D possibly matching TRBD1 (5 bases). Trimming took off 8 bases at V and 5 bases at J, with 15 bases between the two ends. Germline assignment: CDR1 WSHSY and CDR2 SAAADI. This CDR3 is 13 amino acids long. CDR3 sequence (DNA): TGCGCCAGCGGGGCCCAGGGCAGGACTGAAGCTTTCTTT. It codes for CASGAQGRTEAFF.

In DNA form, the CDR3 reads TGTGCCTGGAGTTTGGGACAGGGAAAATTAATCCTGACTTTC. It translates to CAWSLGQGKLILTF. J is TRBJ2-6 and V is TRBV30; 9 bases agree with TRBD1. V was pared by 2 bases and J by 14 bases, with 10 bases of the junction left unmatched. The CDR3 length is 14 residues. Germline assignment: CDR1 GTSNPN and CDR2 SVGIG (reference sequence).

The gene calls are TRBV30 and TRBJ1-2, with TRBD1 as a possible D gene (6 bases). From germline, CDR1 is GTSNPN and CDR2 SVGIG (reference sequence). The CDR3 extends over 14 amino acids. V gave up 0 bases and J gave up 4 bases, with 12 bases separating them. CDR3 nucleotide sequence: TGTGCCTGGAGTGTACTAAGGGACATCTATGGCTACACCTTC. Residues: CAWSVLRDIYGYTF.

This sequence joins TRBV7-9 and TRBJ2-7, with 9 bases aligning to TRBD2. Germline V lookup: CDR1 SEHNR, CDR2 FQNEAQ (reference sequence). There are 16 residues in the CDR3. Trimming at V came to 3 bases and at J to 5 bases, leaving 11 bases not matched to a gene. The CDR3 loop is CASSFGAGGPRDEQYF. In nucleotides, the CDR3 is TGTGCCAGCAGCTTTGGAGCGGGAGGCCCCAGGGACGAGCAGTACTTC.

V usage is TRBV4-2 and J usage is TRBJ2-5, with TRBD2 identical over 11 bases. V gave up 1 base and J gave up 5 bases; unmatched junction bases: 12. The length of the CDR3 is 18 residues. Germline CDR1 is LGHNA and CDR2 is YNFKEQ. Here the CDR3 DNA reads TGTGCCAGCAGCCAAGGAGCGGATAGCGGGAGGGCCGGGGAGACCCAGTACTTC. Amino acid sequence: CASSQGADSGRAGETQYF.

CDR3 bases: TGTGCCAGTAGCGCCCGGGACAGGGGTACCTACGAGCAGTACTTC. It codes for CASSARDRGTYEQYF. The J gene is TRBJ2-7, the V gene TRBV19, with 10 bases matching TRBD1. Germline V gene sequence: CDR1 LNHDA, CDR2 SQIVND (reference sequence). The V gene end was trimmed by 6 bases and the J gene end by 2 bases; junction bases not matched to a gene: 7. CDR3 length: 15 amino acids.

This chain connects TRBV5-1 to TRBJ1-2; TRBD1 matches 12 bases. J gave up 3 bases and V 4 bases, and 10 bases lay outside the gene matches. The CDR3 has 17 residues. Germline-derived CDR1 and CDR2 are SGHRS and YFSETQ. CDR3 in amino acids: CASSPRDRGRKDYGYTF. The DNA of the CDR3 is TGCGCCAGCAGCCCCCGGGACAGGGGGCGAAAAGACTATGGCTACACCTTC. The full variable domain, rest sourced from reference TRBV5-1 and TRBJ1-2, is KAGVTQTPRYLIKTRGQQVTLSCSPISGHRSVSWYQQTPGQGLQFLFEYFSETQRNKGNFPGRFSGRQFSNSRSEMNVSTLELGDSALYLCASSPRDRGRKDYGYTFGSGTRLTVV.

This sequence joins TRBV5-1 and TRBJ1-2; a possible D gene is TRBD1 (6 bases). V was shortened by 0 bases and J by 4 bases, with 13 bases between the two germline ends. The CDR3 is 15 amino acids. Per germline, CDR1 SGHRS and CDR2 YFSETQ. CDR3 sequence reads: CASSLAPQGGYGYTF. The CDR3 region has the DNA TGCGCCAGCAGCTTGGCTCCACAGGGCGGCTATGGCTACACCTTC.

V usage is TRBV5-1 and J usage is TRBJ1-1; 8 nucleotides line up with TRBD1. CDR3 size: 14 residues. The germline V gene has CDR1 SGHRS and CDR2 YFSETQ. V shed 4 bases, J shed 1 base, and the junction held 3 bases outside the gene matches. The DNA for the CDR3 is TGCGCCAGCAGCCAGGGGGCAGGGAACACTGAAGCTTTCTTT. Amino acids: CASSQGAGNTEAFF. Full variable domain (rest looked up from reference TRBV5-1 and TRBJ1-1): KAGVTQTPRYLIKTRGQQVTLSCSPISGHRSVSWYQQTPGQGLQFLFEYFSETQRNKGNFPGRFSGRQFSNSRSEMNVSTLELGDSALYLCASSQGAGNTEAFFGQGTRLTVV.

The chain is built from TRBV7-8 and TRBJ1-1, with a possible D match to TRBD1 (6 bases). The CDR3 totals 13 residues. The V gene's germline CDR1 is SGHVS and CDR2 FQNEAQ. V lost 5 bases and J lost 5, with 12 bases in between. The CDR3 DNA reads as TGTGCCAGCAGCCCGGGGGGCGAGACTGAAGCTTTCTTT. Amino acids: CASSPGGETEAFF.

The CDR3: CASSPSKNEQFF. The DNA for the CDR3 is TGTGCCAGCAGTCCTAGCAAAAATGAGCAGTTCTTC. The rearrangement links TRBV6-6 to TRBJ2-1, with D possibly matching TRBD2 (5 bases). In germline, CDR1 is MNHNY, CDR2 SVGAGI (reference sequence). V was clipped by 5 bases and J by 7 bases, with 9 bases between them. CDR3 length equals 12 residues.

Here the CDR3 reads CASSYGQLGYGYTF. As DNA, the CDR3 is TGCGCCAGCAGCTATGGACAGCTGGGCTATGGCTACACCTTC. This chain links TRBV5-1 with TRBJ1-2; the D gene is possibly TRBD1 (6 bases). V shed 3 bases and J shed 4 bases, with 13 bases lying between them. The CDR3 has 14 residues. CDR1 and CDR2 from the germline V gene are SGHRS and YFSETQ.

The chain uses TRBV7-3 and TRBJ2-5; TRBD2 matches at 7 bases. Unmatched junction bases numbered 5, after V lost 5 bases and J lost 5 bases. CDR3 length equals 13 residues. The germline CDR1 and CDR2 sequences are SGHTA and FQGTGA. The CDR3 DNA sequence: TGTGCCAGCAGCCTGACTAGCATGGAGACCCAGTACTTC. This translates into CASSLTSMETQYF.

This chain connects TRBV10-1 to TRBJ2-6; tentative D call: TRBD1 (6 bases). Germline lookup yields CDR1 WNHNN and CDR2 SYGVQD (reference sequence). V lost 6 bases to trimming and J lost 1 base, with 13 bases between them. This CDR3 has 16 amino acids. The DNA of the CDR3 is TGCGCCAGCAGCCCGGGACAACTTTCTGGGGCCAACGTCCTGACTTTC. It specifies CASSPGQLSGANVLTF.

The chain recombines TRBV29-1 with TRBJ2-5; 11 bases agree with TRBD1. Germline CDR1 SQVTM, CDR2 ANQGSEA. V gave up 7 bases and J gave up 0 bases; unmatched junction bases: 4. The CDR3 length is 14 residues. CDR3 loop: CSGRDRGYQETQYF. The CDR3 region has the DNA TGCAGCGGAAGGGACAGGGGGTACCAAGAGACCCAGTACTTC.

The rearrangement links TRBV25-1 to TRBJ1-2, with 10 bases lining up with TRBD1. CDR3 size: 14 residues. V gave up 6 bases and J gave up 5 bases; unmatched junction bases: 6. Per the germline V gene, CDR1 is MGHDK and CDR2 is SYGVNS. As DNA, the CDR3 is TGTGCCAGCAGCGGTGGGACAGGGGTTTATGGCTACACCTTC. This codes for CASSGGTGVYGYTF.

The chain combines TRBV9 with TRBJ2-7; the match to TRBD2 covers 9 bases. The CDR3 contains 14 residues. Per the germline V gene, CDR1 is SGDLS and CDR2 is YYNGEE. V was pared by 2 bases and J by 4 bases, with 4 bases of the junction left unmatched. In nucleotides, the CDR3 is TGTGCCAGCAGCGTGGAGGGACTAGCATACGAGCAGTACTTC. Encoded protein: CASSVEGLAYEQYF.

This chain joins TRBV19 and TRBJ2-7; TRBD2 might be the D (6 bases). Germline values: CDR1 LNHDA, CDR2 SQIVND (reference sequence). The CDR3 has 13 residues. The V gene lost 5 bases and the J gene lost 6 bases, with 14 bases spanning the gap. The chain's CDR3 is CASSAGRSREQYF. CDR3 DNA sequence: TGTGCCAGTAGTGCGGGACGGTCTCGCGAGCAGTACTTC.

In the case of this clone: Compared with germline, one end of the junction differs, possibly owing to a read error. This sequence joins TRBV19 and TRBJ2-1, with a weak D call TRBD2 (5 bases). This CDR3 has 14 amino acids. Germline V gene data show CDR1 as LNHDA and CDR2 as SQIVND (reference sequence). The CDR3 spells CVSSIRRQHNEQFF. The DNA of the CDR3 is TGTGTCAGTAGTATTAGGAGGCAACACAATGAGCAGTTCTTC.

CDR3 in amino acids: CASSLGASFEKLFF. Written as DNA, the CDR3 is TGCGCCAGCAGCTTGGGGGCGTCTTTCGAAAAACTGTTTTTT. The chain couples TRBV5-1 to TRBJ1-4, with no clear D. The CDR3 is 14 residues long. Germline V gene data show CDR1 as SGHRS and CDR2 as YFSETQ. V was pared by 0 bases and J by 8 bases, with 11 bases between.

The rearrangement links TRBV4-1 to TRBJ1-6; TRBD1 matches 7 bases. CDR1 and CDR2 from the germline V gene are MGHRA and YSYEKL. V lost 1 base and J lost 13; bases outside the gene matches: 4. The CDR3 length is 13 residues. In DNA, the CDR3 is TGCGCCAGCAGCCAAGGACAGGGTTCGCCCCTCCACTTT. The encoded protein is CASSQGQGSPLHF.

J is TRBJ1-3 and V is TRBV2; D gene ambiguous. V gave up 6 bases and J gave up 0 bases, with 15 bases separating them. Germline values: CDR1 SNHLY, CDR2 FYNNEI. The CDR3 runs to 16 residues. CDR3 residues: CASSTATRPSGNTIYF. The CDR3 bases are TGTGCCAGCAGCACCGCGACACGACCCTCTGGAAACACCATATATTTT.

This chain links TRBV2 with TRBJ1-2; TRBD1 aligns across 8 bases. V gave up 3 bases and J gave up 2 bases; unmatched junction bases: 8. The CDR3 is 16 amino acids. Germline V gives CDR1 SNHLY, CDR2 FYNNEI. The chain's CDR3 is CASSDRDRGSNYGYTF. CDR3 sequence (DNA): TGTGCCAGCAGTGATCGTGACAGGGGTTCCAACTATGGCTACACCTTC. Complete variable domain (other parts from reference TRBV2 and TRBJ1-2): EPEVTQTPSHQVTQMGQEVILRCVPISNHLYFYWYRQILGQKVEFLVSFYNNEISEKSEIFDDQFSVERPDGSNFTLKIRSTKLEDSAMYFCASSDRDRGSNYGYTFGSGTRLTVV.

The chain couples TRBV28 to TRBJ1-1; 10 bases line up with TRBD1. Germline lookup yields CDR1 MDHEN and CDR2 SYDVKM. The junction had 8 bases not matched to a gene; V was cut back by 10 bases and J by 0 bases. The length of the CDR3 is 15 residues. The CDR3 bases are TGTGCCACATCGACAGGGGGCGCGGTGAACACTGAAGCTTTCTTT. Amino acids: CATSTGGAVNTEAFF.

The rearrangement links TRBV28 to TRBJ2-1, with 11 bases fitting TRBD2. This CDR3 is 18 amino acids long. With V trimmed by 7 bases and J by 4 bases, 15 bases remained unmatched. Germline V lookup: CDR1 MDHEN, CDR2 SYDVKM. CDR3 sequence: CASTLTSGRSGRYNEQFF. The CDR3 nucleotides read TGTGCCAGCACCCTAACTAGCGGGAGATCGGGAAGGTACAATGAGCAGTTCTTC.

Details on this clone: Relative to the germline gene, one junction end is altered; a read error may explain this. The V and J genes are TRBV28 and TRBJ1-1; 7 bases align to TRBD1. Germline-derived CDR1 and CDR2 are MDHEN and SYDVKM. This CDR3 region has 13 residues. This CDR3 reads CASTPTGNPEAFF. Written as DNA, the CDR3 is TGTGCCAGCACTCCGACAGGGAACCCTGAAGCTTTCTTT.

The chain is built from TRBV10-2 and TRBJ1-5, with TRBD1 as a possible D gene (6 bases). Trimming took off 6 bases at V and 6 bases at J, with 12 bases between the two ends. Per the germline V gene, CDR1 is WSHSY and CDR2 is SAAADI. CDR3 length equals 13 residues. Written as DNA, the CDR3 is TGCGCCAGCAGAAACAGGGTCGGTCAGCCCCAGCATTTT. Translating gives CASRNRVGQPQHF.